Sequencing of this TCR beta chain was carried out in a study of T cell repertoires in cytomegalovirus infection. About the research overall: Carrying CMV and the relevant HLA type showed in public TCR beta signatures. Study-wide points: Cumulative frequency (of public TCR beta family members) identified carriers of CMV plus the relevant HLA. Ex vivo responses were dominated by HLA-C-restricted CMV-specific TCR beta clonotypes.

Between the trimmed V and J ends, which lost 5 bases and 2 bases, there was a span of 13 bases. The V gene's germline CDR1 is LNHNV and CDR2 YYDKDF (reference sequence). The CDR3 is 15 residues long. TCRdb analysed the reads with MiXCR anew, one entry per CDR3 protein. The sample contains about 150,000 distinct CDR3 sequences, 23% of which appear only once. About this clonotype itself: Its antigen is not known.

The sequence was collected from a human donor in good health (CMV status not recorded). Some clones in this sample may be carry-over from other donors' samples. The rearrangement joins TRBV15 to TRBJ1-5; possible D gene TRBD1, 6 bases. The source material was PBMCs. The CDR3 spells CATSPGGGRNQPQHF. The CDR3 DNA is TGTGCCACCAGCCCCGGGGGGGGGCGCAATCAGCCCCAGCATTTT.